Listed below are T cell receptor beta chains from one sample, sequenced in a study of PD-L1 blockade in urothelial cancer. Generated by immunoSEQ multiplex PCR, the TCRdb table keeps only in-frame clones and is missing some. Seen here are under 20,000 clones, about four fifths observed once, and the top ten hold roughly 1.7%. Material: PBMCs, obtained around atezolizumab (anti-PD-L1) treatment. The receptors come from a man aged 50 or older with urothelial cancer. Each CDR3 is given with its conserved first and last residue. D genes are given only for firm matches. Clone size is stated in some rows and not others, as once, few, many or a class when expanded.

>NA|TRBV7-2|TRBJ2-2|TRBD1
TGTGCCAGCAGCGCTCGGACAGGGCCTGGGGAGCTGTTTTTT
CASSARTGPGELFF
>NA|TRBV6-6|TRBJ2-3|NA
TGTGCCAGCACCACCGGGATTTATACGCAGTATTTT
CASTTGIYTQYF
>once|TRBV6-6|TRBJ1-5|TRBD1
TGTGCCAGCAGTCGACGACAGGGAAGGAGCAATCAGCCCCAGCATTTT
CASSRRQGRSNQPQHF
>NA|TRBV7-6|TRBJ1-1|NA
TGTGCCAGCAGCGGGACACCGGGGACTGAAGCTTTCTTT
CASSGTPGTEAFF
>few|TRBV7-6|TRBJ2-1|TRBD2
TGTGCCAGCAGCTTAGCGGTGGGGGGGGGACTTAATGAGCAGTTCTTC
CASSLAVGGGLNEQFF
>few|TRBV28|TRBJ2-5|NA
TGTGCCAGCCTTGGACAACAAGAGACCCAGTACTTC
CASLGQQETQYF
>once|TRBV18|TRBJ2-7|TRBD1
TGTGCCAGCGCCGGACAGGGGGCGTGGGAGCAGTACTTC
CASAGQGAWEQYF
>NA|TRBV11-2|TRBJ2-6|NA
TGTGCCAGCAGCTCGATGGGGCGGACCCTCGGCTCTGGGGCCAACGTCCTGACTTTC
CASSSMGRTLGSGANVLTF
>NA|TRBV6-5|TRBJ2-6|TRBD1
TGTGCCAGCAGACAGGGGGCTGGGGCCAACGTCCTGACTTTC
CASRQGAGANVLTF
>NA|TRBV9|TRBJ2-5|NA
TGTGCCAGCAGCGTAGGGGGCGAGCCGCAAGAGACCCAGTACTTC
CASSVGGEPQETQYF
>NA|TRBV6-6|TRBJ1-2|NA
TGTGCCAGCAGCATCGACAATAACTATGGCTACACCTTC
CASSIDNNYGYTF
>NA|TRBV20-1|TRBJ1-2|NA
TGCAGTGCTCTCAACAGGGCTGGGTACTTC
CSALNRAGYF
>NA|TRBV19|TRBJ2-1|TRBD2
TGTGCCAGTAGTCTCTCGAGCGGGAGTATTGAGCAGTTCTTC
CASSLSSGSIEQFF
>NA|TRBV14|TRBJ1-2|NA
TGTGCCAGCAGCAGCACAGGGAGGGACTATGGCTACACCTTC
CASSSTGRDYGYTF
>NA|TRBV5-1|TRBJ2-3|NA
TGCGCCAGCAGCTCGACTGGGGGCGTCGGAGATACGCAGTATTTT
CASSSTGGVGDTQYF
>NA|TRBV5-1|TRBJ2-2|NA
TGCGCCAGCAGCTTGGAAGCGGCGGGCACCGGGGAGCTGTTTTTT
CASSLEAAGTGELFF
>NA|TRBV18|TRBJ2-3|TRBD1
TGTGCCAGCTCATCCCCTCGGGACAGAATCACAGATACGCAGTATTTT
CASSSPRDRITDTQYF
>NA|TRBV18|TRBJ1-5|NA
TGTGCCAGCTCACTCGAAGGAGGGTTGGGGGATCAGCCCCAGCATTTT
CASSLEGGLGDQPQHF
>NA|TRBV4-2|TRBJ2-6|TRBD1
TGTGCCAGCAGCCAATCTACAGGGGCTGGGGCCAACGTCCTGACTTTC
CASSQSTGAGANVLTF
>NA|TRBV7-9|TRBJ1-2|NA
TGTGCCAGCAGCTTAGCGTTATCGAGTGGCTACACCTTC
CASSLALSSGYTF
>few|TRBV5-1|TRBJ2-1|TRBD2
TGCGCCAGCAGCTCGACGGGAACTAGCGGGCATGGGGGAAATGAGCAGTTCTTC
CASSSTGTSGHGGNEQFF
>NA|TRBV2|TRBJ2-7|NA
TGTGCCAGCCTGAACCCCAGGGGCCCTGTTCGAGAGCAGTACTTC
CASLNPRGPVREQYF